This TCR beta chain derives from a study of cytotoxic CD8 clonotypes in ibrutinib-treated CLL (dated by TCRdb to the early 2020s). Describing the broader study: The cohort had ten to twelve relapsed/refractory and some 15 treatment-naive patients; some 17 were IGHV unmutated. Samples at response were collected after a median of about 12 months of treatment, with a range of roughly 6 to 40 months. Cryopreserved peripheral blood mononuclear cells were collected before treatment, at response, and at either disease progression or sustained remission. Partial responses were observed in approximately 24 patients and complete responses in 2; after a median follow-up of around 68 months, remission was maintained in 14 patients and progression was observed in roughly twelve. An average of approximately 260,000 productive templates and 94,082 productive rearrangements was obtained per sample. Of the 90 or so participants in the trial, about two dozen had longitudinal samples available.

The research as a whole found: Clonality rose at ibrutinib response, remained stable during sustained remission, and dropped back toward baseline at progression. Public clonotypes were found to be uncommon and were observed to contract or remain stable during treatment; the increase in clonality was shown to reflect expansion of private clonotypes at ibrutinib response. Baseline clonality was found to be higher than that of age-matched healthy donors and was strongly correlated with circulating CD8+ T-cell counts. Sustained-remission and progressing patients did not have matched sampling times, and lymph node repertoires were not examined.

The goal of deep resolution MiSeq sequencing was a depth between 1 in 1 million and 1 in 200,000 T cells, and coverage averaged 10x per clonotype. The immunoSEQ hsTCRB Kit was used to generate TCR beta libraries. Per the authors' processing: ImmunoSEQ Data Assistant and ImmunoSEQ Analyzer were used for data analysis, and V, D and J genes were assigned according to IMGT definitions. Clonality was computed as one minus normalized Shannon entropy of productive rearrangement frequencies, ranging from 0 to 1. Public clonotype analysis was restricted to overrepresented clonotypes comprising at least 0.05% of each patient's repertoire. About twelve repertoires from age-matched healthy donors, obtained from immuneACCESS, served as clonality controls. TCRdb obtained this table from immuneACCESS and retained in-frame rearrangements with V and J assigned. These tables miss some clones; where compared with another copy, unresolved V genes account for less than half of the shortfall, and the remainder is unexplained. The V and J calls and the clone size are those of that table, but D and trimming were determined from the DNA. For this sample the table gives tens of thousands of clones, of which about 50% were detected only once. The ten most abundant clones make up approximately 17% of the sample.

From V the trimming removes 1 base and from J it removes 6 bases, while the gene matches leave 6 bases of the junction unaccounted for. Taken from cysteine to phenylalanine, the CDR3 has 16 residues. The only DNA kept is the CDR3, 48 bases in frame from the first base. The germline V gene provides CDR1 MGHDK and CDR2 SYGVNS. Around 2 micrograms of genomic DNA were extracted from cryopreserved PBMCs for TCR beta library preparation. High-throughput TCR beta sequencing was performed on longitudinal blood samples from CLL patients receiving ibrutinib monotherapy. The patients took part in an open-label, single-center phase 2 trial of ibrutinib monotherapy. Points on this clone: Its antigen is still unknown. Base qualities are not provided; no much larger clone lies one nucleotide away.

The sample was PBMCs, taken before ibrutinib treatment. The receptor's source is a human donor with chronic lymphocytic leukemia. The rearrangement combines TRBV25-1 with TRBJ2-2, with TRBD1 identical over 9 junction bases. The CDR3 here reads CASSESDRGRSGELFF. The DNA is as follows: TGTGCCAGCAGTGAATCTGACAGGGGGAGATCCGGGGAGCTGTTTTTT.